The 10 T cell receptor beta chains reported below all come from one sample, sequenced in a study of blood T cell repertoires in COVID-19. Produced via immunoSEQ multiplex PCR; TCRdb's table is partial and in-frame only. There are some 310,000 clones in the sample; roughly 89% occur only once, and roughly a tenth lies in the top ten. Material: PBMCs or T cells enriched from blood (not recorded which). All receptors come from a woman in her thirties who had recovered from COVID-19.

The chain has TRBV19 and TRBJ2-2; D is possibly TRBD2 (6 bases). There are 14 residues in the CDR3. Germline CDR1 is LNHDA and CDR2 is SQIVND (reference sequence). The germline V and J ends were trimmed by 8 bases and 6 bases, with 16 bases remaining between them. CDR3 bases: TGTGCCAGTGGGGAGGCAGGGTGGCCCGGGGAGCTGTTTTTT. Translation gives CASGEAGWPGELFF.

V gene TRBV30 combines with J gene TRBJ1-1; D is uncertain. Trimming removed 3 bases from V and 4 bases from J, with 18 bases in between. This CDR3 spans 15 amino acids. The germline V gene has CDR1 GTSNPN and CDR2 SVGIG (reference sequence). For the CDR3, the DNA is TGTGCCTGGAGCCTAGGAGGACCCCCATTCACTGAAGCTTTCTTT. Translating it yields CAWSLGGPPFTEAFF.

The chain links TRBV29-1 to TRBJ1-1; D is undetermined. V lost 3 bases and J 1 base, leaving 12 bases between the germline ends. CDR1 and CDR2 from the germline V gene are SQVTM and ANQGSEA. The CDR3 contains 14 residues. Here the CDR3 DNA reads TGCAGCGTTGAGGCAGGTTTCGGGAACACTGAAGCTTTCTTT. Translated, it gives CSVEAGFGNTEAFF.

The V call is TRBV10-3, the J call TRBJ2-3; 9 positions agree with TRBD2. CDR3 length: 17 amino acids. J gave up 4 bases and V 10 bases, and 18 bases lay outside the gene matches. CDR1 is ENHRY, CDR2 SYGVKD, per germline. The CDR3 DNA follows: TGTGCCACTAGGGGCACTCCCATAGCGGGAGCGGCAGATACGCAGTATTTT. Translating it yields CATRGTPIAGAADTQYF.

The CDR3 nucleotides read TGTGCCAGCAGCCCGACAGGGGGCCTGAACTATGGCTACACCTTC. Translating gives CASSPTGGLNYGYTF. The chain is built from TRBV14 and TRBJ1-2; TRBD1 aligns across 10 bases. The V and J ends lost 4 bases and 2 bases, in that order; junction bases with no gene match: 4. CDR1 SGHDN and CDR2 FVKESK come from the germline V gene. The CDR3 contains 15 residues.

A few counts support this clone. The rearrangement uses TRBV9 and TRBJ1-1, with 9 bases matching TRBD1. V shed 3 bases, J shed 3 bases, and the junction held 3 bases outside the gene matches. The germline gives CDR1 SGDLS, CDR2 YYNGEE. The CDR3 spans 14 residues. Here the CDR3 reads CASSGDRGDTEAFF. In nucleotides, the CDR3 is TGTGCCAGCAGCGGAGACAGGGGGGACACTGAAGCTTTCTTT. Using reference TRBV9 and TRBJ1-1 for the parts outside the CDR3, the full variable domain is DSGVTQTPKHLITATGQRVTLRCSPRSGDLSVYWYQQSLDQGLQFLIQYYNGEERAKGNILERFSAQQFPDLHSELNLSSLELGDSALYFCASSGDRGDTEAFFGQGTRLTVV.

The chain couples TRBV29-1 to TRBJ1-1, with TRBD1 identical over 8 bases. V gave up 0 bases and J gave up 10 bases; unmatched junction bases: 10. CDR3 length: 14 residues. Germline V CDR1 and CDR2: SQVTM, ANQGSEA. CDR3 region: CSVEDLGTGLRAFF. In DNA, the CDR3 is TGCAGCGTTGAAGACTTAGGGACAGGTCTTAGAGCTTTCTTT.

The chain recombines TRBV11-2 with TRBJ1-1; 8 bases match TRBD1. The CDR3 covers 17 residues. V was pared by 1 base and J by 1 base, with 8 bases of the junction left unmatched. The germline V gene has CDR1 SGHAT and CDR2 FQNNGV. The CDR3 is CASSLGDRGDGNTEAFF. The CDR3 DNA follows: TGTGCCAGCAGCTTAGGAGACAGGGGAGATGGGAACACTGAAGCTTTCTTT.

The chain has TRBV6-5 and TRBJ1-5; D is ambiguous. Trimming stripped 10 bases from V and 1 base from J, with 11 bases between. CDR1 and CDR2 from the germline V gene are MNHEY and SVGAGI. This CDR3 contains 13 residues. The DNA of the CDR3 is TGTGCCACCTCCGAAAGCAGCAATCAGCCCCAGCATTTT. Protein product: CATSESSNQPQHF.

This clone has only a few counts. V usage is TRBV2 and J usage is TRBJ1-2; D possibly corresponds to TRBD1 (5 bases). Germline CDR1 reads SNHLY; CDR2 reads FYNNEI. This CDR3 has 13 residues. The CDR3: CVTRGAEGYGYTF. CDR3 nucleotide sequence: TGTGTCACTCGCGGGGCCGAGGGCTATGGCTACACCTTC.